A single sample gave rise to the 6 T cell receptor beta chains below, sequenced in a study of blood T cells in healthy people across ages. Using a J-beta primer mix together with a sample-barcoded 5' primer, a second PCR was run for about 6 to 11 cycles. TCRdb analysed the 5' RACE reads with MiXCR anew, one entry per CDR3 protein. The table records 790,000 or so distinct CDR3 sequences, about 45% of them present only once. The sample comprised blood. The source of these receptors is an older man in good health.

The CDR3 is CASSEYKGWEKLFF. CDR3 nucleotides: TGTGCCAGCAGTGAATATAAGGGTTGGGAAAAACTGTTTTTT. The chain combines TRBV25-1 with TRBJ1-4; D gene unclear. The CDR3 has 14 amino acids. V lost 0 bases, J lost 8 bases, and 10 bases lay in between. Germline V CDR1 and CDR2: MGHDK, SYGVNS. Based on the CDR3 plus reference TRBV25-1 and TRBJ1-4, the full variable domain is EADIYQTPRYLVIGTGKKITLECSQTMGHDKMYWYQQDPGMELHLIHYSYGVNSTEKGDLSSESTVSRIRTEHFPLTLESARPSHTSQYLCASSEYKGWEKLFFGSGTQLSVL.

The V call is TRBV3-1, the J call TRBJ2-5; 7 bases align to TRBD2. The CDR3 totals 18 residues. V dropped 0 bases and J dropped 2; count of bases not matched to a gene: 12. Per the germline V gene, CDR1 is LGHDT and CDR2 is YNNKEL (reference sequence). The CDR3 is CASSQDLRLLAGQETQYF. CDR3 bases: TGTGCCAGCAGCCAAGATCTGAGGCTATTAGCGGGTCAAGAGACCCAGTACTTC.

Here the CDR3 DNA reads TGCGCCAGCCTCCTTGGCGGGCTCACCGGGGAGCTGTTTTTT. Translating gives CASLLGGLTGELFF. V is TRBV10-2 and J is TRBJ2-2; TRBD2 might be the D (5 bases). Germline V lookup: CDR1 WSHSY, CDR2 SAAADI. Trimming shortened V by 8 bases and J by 4 bases, and 14 bases separated the two germline ends. This CDR3 is built from 14 residues.

The genes are TRBV7-3 and TRBJ1-2, with D possibly being TRBD1 (6 bases). V was cut by 1 base and J by 8 bases, with 11 bases left in between. From germline, CDR1 is SGHTA and CDR2 FQGTGA. The CDR3 consists of 13 residues. CDR3 sequence: CASSLRSGDGYTF. The CDR3 DNA follows: TGTGCCAGCAGCTTAAGGTCAGGGGACGGCTACACCTTC. Looking up the rest from reference TRBV7-3 and TRBJ1-2 gives the full variable domain: GAGVSQTPSNKVTEKGKYVELRCDPISGHTALYWYRQSLGQGPEFLIYFQGTGAADDSGLPNDRFFAVRPEGSVSTLKIQRTERGDSAVYLCASSLRSGDGYTFGSGTRLTVV.

Regarding this clonotype: Possible read error: a much larger clone is one base away. The chain employs TRBV9 and TRBJ2-5; 7 nucleotides line up with TRBD2. With V trimmed by 5 bases and J by 11 bases, 21 bases remained unmatched. The germline gives CDR1 SGDLS, CDR2 YYNGEE. This CDR3 has 16 amino acids. CDR3 residues: CASRREREGPYNEQYF. The CDR3 DNA is TGTGCCAGCAGGAGAGAGAGGGAGGGCCCCTACAATGAGCAGTACTTC.

This clonotype came up once. In DNA form, the CDR3 reads TGTGCCTGGAGTCGGCAGGGGGGACAGCCCCAGCATTTT. Translating gives CAWSRQGGQPQHF. The chain joins TRBV30 to TRBJ1-5; 7 bases are a match to TRBD1. CDR1 and CDR2 from the germline V gene are GTSNPN and SVGIG (reference sequence). The CDR3 runs to 13 residues. Trimming took 2 bases from V and 7 from J; bases not matched to a gene: 5.